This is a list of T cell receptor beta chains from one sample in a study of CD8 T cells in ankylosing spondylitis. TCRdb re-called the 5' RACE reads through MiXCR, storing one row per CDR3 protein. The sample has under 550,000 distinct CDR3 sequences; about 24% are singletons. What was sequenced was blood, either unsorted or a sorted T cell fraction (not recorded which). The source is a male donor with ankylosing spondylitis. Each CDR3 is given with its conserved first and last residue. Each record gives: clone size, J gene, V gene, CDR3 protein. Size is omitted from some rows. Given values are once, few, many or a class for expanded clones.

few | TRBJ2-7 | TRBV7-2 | CASSLSGLAGEEEYF
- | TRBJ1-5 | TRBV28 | CASSSRNQPQHF
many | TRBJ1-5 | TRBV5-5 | CASSRYGQVEADQPQHF
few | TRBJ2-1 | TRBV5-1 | CASSRGTGQTNEQFF
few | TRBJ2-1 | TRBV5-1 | CASSSLMRSSYNEQFF
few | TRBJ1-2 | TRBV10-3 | CAITPNLTPEYGGYTF
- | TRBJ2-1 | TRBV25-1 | CASSEGQLAGISNEQFF
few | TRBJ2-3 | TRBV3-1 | CASSLMVASTDTQYF
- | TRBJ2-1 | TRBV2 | CASGLEGYNEQFF
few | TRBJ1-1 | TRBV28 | CASSLSAAPEAFF
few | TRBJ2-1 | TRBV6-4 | CASGGDTYNEQFF
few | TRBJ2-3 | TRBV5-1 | CASSLGTGKDTQYF
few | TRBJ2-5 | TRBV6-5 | CASSYSGGQGQETQYF
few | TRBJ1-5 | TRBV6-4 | CASSDAGQPQHF
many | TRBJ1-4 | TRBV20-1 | CSAPGTGGEKLFF
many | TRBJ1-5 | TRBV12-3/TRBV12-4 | CASSLEGGAFQPQHF
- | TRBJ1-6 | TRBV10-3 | CAISGTEDSPLHF
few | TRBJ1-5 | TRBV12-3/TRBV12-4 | CASSTDTNPSPQHF
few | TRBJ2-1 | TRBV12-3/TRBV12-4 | CASSLPTSSRAIGFF
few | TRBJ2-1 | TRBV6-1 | CASSDSGIALPNEQFF
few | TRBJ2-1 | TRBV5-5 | CASSLLTRDNEQFF
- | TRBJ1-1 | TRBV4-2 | CASSQTVNTEAFF
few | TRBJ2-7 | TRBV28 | CASNSPAGARSPLYF
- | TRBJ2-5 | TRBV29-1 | CSLETSGTQETQYF
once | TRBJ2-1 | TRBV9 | CASSGDRGQYNEQFF
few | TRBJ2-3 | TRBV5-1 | CASSTSGGRRDTQYF
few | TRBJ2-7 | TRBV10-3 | CASVSGTSSYEQYF
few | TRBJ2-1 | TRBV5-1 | CASSLEAGQVYGNEQFF
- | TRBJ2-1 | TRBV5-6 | CASSWRRGSSYNEQFF
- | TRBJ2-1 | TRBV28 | CASTSPQGGNEQFF
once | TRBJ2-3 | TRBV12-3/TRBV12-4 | CASSPAYMRRTDTQYF
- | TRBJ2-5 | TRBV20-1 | CSARRLAGQETQYF
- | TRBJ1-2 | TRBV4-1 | CASSLQPGDYGYTF
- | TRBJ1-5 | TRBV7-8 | CASSLPGGDQPQHF
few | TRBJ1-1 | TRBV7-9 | CASSLESGTGKAFF
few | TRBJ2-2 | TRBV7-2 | CASTRASNTGELFF
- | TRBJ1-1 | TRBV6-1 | CASRTEQGNTEAFF